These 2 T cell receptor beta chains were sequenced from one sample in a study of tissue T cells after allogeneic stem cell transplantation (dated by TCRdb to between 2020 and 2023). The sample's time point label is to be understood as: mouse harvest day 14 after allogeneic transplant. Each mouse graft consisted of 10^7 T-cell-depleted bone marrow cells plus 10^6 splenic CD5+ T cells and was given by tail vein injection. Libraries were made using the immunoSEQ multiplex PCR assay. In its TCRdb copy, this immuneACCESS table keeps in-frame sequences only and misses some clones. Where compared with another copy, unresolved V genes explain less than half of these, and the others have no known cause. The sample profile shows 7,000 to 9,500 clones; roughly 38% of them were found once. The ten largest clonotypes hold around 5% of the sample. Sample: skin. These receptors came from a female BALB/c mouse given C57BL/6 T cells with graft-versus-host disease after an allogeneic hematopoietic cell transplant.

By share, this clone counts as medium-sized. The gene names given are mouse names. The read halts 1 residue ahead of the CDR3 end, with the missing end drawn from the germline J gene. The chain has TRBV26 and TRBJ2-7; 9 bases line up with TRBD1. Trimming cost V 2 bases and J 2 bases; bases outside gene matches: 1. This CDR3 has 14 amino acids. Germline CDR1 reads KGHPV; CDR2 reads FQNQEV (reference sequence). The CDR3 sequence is CASSLGQGTYEQYF. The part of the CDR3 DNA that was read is TGTGCCAGCAGTCTGGGACAGGGGACCTATGAACAGTAC.

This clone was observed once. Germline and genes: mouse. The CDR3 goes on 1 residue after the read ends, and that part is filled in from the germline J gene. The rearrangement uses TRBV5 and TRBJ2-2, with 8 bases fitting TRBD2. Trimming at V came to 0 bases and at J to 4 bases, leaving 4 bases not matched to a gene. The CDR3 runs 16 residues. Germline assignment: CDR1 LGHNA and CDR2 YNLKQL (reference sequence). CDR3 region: CASSQEGGRGTGQLYF. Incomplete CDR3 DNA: TGTGCCAGCAGCCAAGAGGGGGGGCGAGGCACCGGGCAGCTCTAC.